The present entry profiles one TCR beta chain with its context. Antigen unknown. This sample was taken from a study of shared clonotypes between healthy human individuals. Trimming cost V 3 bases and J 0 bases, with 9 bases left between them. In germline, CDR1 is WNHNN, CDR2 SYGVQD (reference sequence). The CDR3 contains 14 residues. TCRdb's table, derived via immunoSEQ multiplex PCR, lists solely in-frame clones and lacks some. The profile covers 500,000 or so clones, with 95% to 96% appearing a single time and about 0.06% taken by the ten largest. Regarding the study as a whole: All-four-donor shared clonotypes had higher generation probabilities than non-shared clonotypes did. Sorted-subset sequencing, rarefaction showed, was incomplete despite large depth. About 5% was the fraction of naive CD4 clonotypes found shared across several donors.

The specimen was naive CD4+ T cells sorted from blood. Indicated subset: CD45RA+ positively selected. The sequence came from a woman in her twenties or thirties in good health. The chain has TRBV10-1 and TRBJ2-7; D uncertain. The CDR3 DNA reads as TGCGCCAGCAGTGAAAACCCAAACTCCTACGAGCAGTACTTC. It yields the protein CASSENPNSYEQYF.